The sequence of this T cell receptor beta chain was determined in a study of early T cells in non-severe SARS-CoV-2 infection. The wider study: Sequencing was performed on bulk RNA from unsorted whole blood, leaving chains unpaired. Broader study findings: Database matching using VDJdb favored anti-spike CD8 responses, with private and CD4 specificities left missing.

This clonotype was picked up many times. Antigen: not known. V was cut by 0 bases and J by 2 bases, with 10 bases left in between. Germline V lookup: CDR1 GTSNPN, CDR2 SVGIG (reference sequence). There are 14 residues in the CDR3. Attachment of unique molecular identifiers was made to individual cDNA molecules. MiXCR was run by TCRdb on the 5' RACE reads, yielding one entry per CDR3 protein. Of over 85,000 distinct CDR3 sequences listed, 16% are singletons. The rearrangement uses TRBV30 and TRBJ1-2; tentatively, D is TRBD1 (6 bases). The sample consisted of whole blood. This TCR derives from an adult who was a healthcare worker with PCR-confirmed SARS-CoV-2 infection or an uninfected control (not recorded which). The CDR3 loop is CAWSVKGVNYGYTF. The CDR3, as DNA: TGTGCCTGGAGTGTAAAGGGGGTAAACTATGGCTACACCTTC.